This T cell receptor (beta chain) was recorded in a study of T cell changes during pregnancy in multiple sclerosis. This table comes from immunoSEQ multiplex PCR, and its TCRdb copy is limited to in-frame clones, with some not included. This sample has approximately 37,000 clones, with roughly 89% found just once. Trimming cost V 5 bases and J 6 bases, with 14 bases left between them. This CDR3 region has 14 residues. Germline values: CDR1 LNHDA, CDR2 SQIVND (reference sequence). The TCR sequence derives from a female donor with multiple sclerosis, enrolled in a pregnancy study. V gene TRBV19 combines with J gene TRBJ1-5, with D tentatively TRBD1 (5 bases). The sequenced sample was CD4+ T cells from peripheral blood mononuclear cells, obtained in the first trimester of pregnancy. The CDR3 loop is CASSVAGFGQPQHF. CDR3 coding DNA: TGTGCCAGTAGTGTAGCAGGGTTTGGTCAGCCCCAGCATTTT.